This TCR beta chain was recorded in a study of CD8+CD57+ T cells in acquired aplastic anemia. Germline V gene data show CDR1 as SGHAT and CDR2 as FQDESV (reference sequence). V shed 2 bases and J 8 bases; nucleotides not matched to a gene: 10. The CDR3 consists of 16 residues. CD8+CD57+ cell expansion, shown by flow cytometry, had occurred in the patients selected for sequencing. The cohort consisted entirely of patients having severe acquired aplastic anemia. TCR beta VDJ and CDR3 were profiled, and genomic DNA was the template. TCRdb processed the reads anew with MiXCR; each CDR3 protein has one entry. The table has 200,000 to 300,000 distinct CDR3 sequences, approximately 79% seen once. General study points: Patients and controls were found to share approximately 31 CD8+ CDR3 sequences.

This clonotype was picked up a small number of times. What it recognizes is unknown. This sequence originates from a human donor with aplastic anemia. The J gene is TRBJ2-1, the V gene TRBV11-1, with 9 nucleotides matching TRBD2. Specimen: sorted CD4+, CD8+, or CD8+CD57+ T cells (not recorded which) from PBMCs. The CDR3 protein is CASSLQMSGGSDEQFF. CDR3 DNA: TGTGCCAGCAGCTTACAAATGAGCGGGGGGAGCGATGAGCAGTTCTTC.